There are a few counts of the clone carrying this TCR beta chain. Antigen unknown. This may be a read error, as it is one base from a much larger clone. The data belong to a study of breast tumors, draining lymph nodes, adjacent tissues. Samples came from axillary lymph nodes draining the breast cancer. General study findings and limits: The data were judged consistent with most tumor T cells coming from lymph node and expanding in tumor. The lymph node origin of tumor T cells was framed as consistent with a hypothesis, not demonstrated. Tumor and nontumor repertoires were significantly more similar in luminal-like than in basal-like breast cancer. Tumor repertoires ranked between lymph nodes and nontumor tissue in diversity, with V and J gene preferences.

One entry per CDR3 protein, called by TCRdb with MiXCR from the multiplex PCR reads. The sample holds about 200,000 distinct CDR3 sequences, approximately 33% seen once. CDR3 length: 14 residues. Germline V CDR1 and CDR2: SGHDT, YYEEEE. Sequenced sample: axillary lymph node tissue. J is TRBJ2-7 and V is TRBV5-6; unclear D gene. This receptor was identified in a female donor with breast cancer. Some clones in this sample may be carry-over from other donors' samples. CDR3 nucleotides: TGTGCCAGCAGCTTGAGTCCAACCTCCTGCGAGCAGTACTTC. It is translated as CASSLSPTSCEQYF.